The 10 T cell receptor beta chains below all came from one sample that was sequenced in a study of cytomegalovirus exposure and HLA in healthy donors (dated by TCRdb to between 2016 and 2019). Libraries were made using the immunoSEQ multiplex PCR assay. For the multiplex PCR, a mixture combining 60 forward primers for TCR Vbeta segments and 13 reverse primers for TCR Jbeta segments was used. The source is immuneACCESS, and TCRdb retained only in-frame sequences with V and J called. Part of the clones is not carried over; for the studies checked, unresolved V genes explain less than half of this, and the remainder is unexplained. The sample table shows roughly 120,000 clones, and 76% are seen once. Of the sample, around 1.8% is held by the ten largest clones. The sequenced sample was PBMCs. The receptor source for this set is a man aged 50 to 59 in good health and CMV-seronegative.

The V gene is TRBV19, the J gene TRBJ1-1; unclear D gene. The CDR3 covers 13 residues. The germline gives CDR1 LNHDA, CDR2 SQIVND (reference sequence). The V end was cut by 7 bases, the J end by 6 bases, with 15 bases between. CDR3 DNA sequence: TGTGCCAGTACTGAGCGGGATTCTCCTGAAGCTTTCTTT. This sequence encodes CASTERDSPEAFF.

This chain links TRBV11-2 with TRBJ2-7; TRBD1 matches at 7 bases. The CDR3 has 14 residues. Germline assignment: CDR1 SGHAT and CDR2 FQNNGV. Trimming removed 5 bases from V and 2 bases from J; junction bases left unmatched: 6. The CDR3 sequence is CASSADRNTYEQYV. The CDR3 bases are TGTGCCAGCAGCGCGGACAGGAATACCTACGAGCAGTACGTC.

The rearrangement uses TRBV6-1 and TRBJ1-4; TRBD1 aligns across 8 bases. Germline V CDR1 and CDR2: MNHNS, SASEGT. V was clipped by 8 bases and J by 0 bases; unmatched bases: 2. This CDR3 is 14 amino acids long. The CDR3 nucleotides read TGTGCCAGCCAGGGGGCGACAACTAATGAAAAACTGTTTTTT. Amino acid sequence: CASQGATTNEKLFF.

J is TRBJ2-1 and V is TRBV5-4, with 14 positions matching TRBD2. Germline V lookup: CDR1 SGHNT, CDR2 YYREEE (reference sequence). The J segment lost 6 bases and the V segment lost 4 bases, leaving 15 bases of the junction unmatched. There are 19 residues in the CDR3. The CDR3 coding sequence is TGTGCCAGCAGCGGGACTAGCGGGGGCCATCCCGGAGGTGGCAATGAGCAGTTCTTC. This gives the protein CASSGTSGGHPGGGNEQFF.

This chain joins TRBV5-4 and TRBJ1-3; D is perhaps TRBD1 (6 bases). CDR1 is SGHNT, CDR2 YYREEE, per germline (reference sequence). This CDR3 comprises 14 residues. V was trimmed by 2 bases and J by 6 bases, leaving 12 bases between them. The CDR3 reads CASSLDRHANTIYF. The CDR3, as DNA: TGTGCCAGCAGCTTAGACAGGCACGCAAACACCATATATTTT.

The table lists this clone with a few counts. The chain couples TRBV5-1 to TRBJ2-3; D is perhaps TRBD2 (7 bases). The germline V gene encodes CDR1 SGHRS and CDR2 YFSETQ. V lost 4 bases and J 4 bases, leaving 13 bases between the germline ends. This CDR3 contains 14 residues. The CDR3 spells CASSRGGAPDTQYF. CDR3 sequence (DNA): TGCGCCAGCAGCAGGGGGGGGGCCCCAGATACGCAGTATTTT.

The V and J genes are TRBV7-9 and TRBJ2-6; TRBD2 matches at 7 bases. The ends lost 4 bases at V and 0 bases at J; junction bases unmatched: 0. This CDR3 comprises 15 residues. The germline gives CDR1 SEHNR, CDR2 FQNEAQ (reference sequence). The CDR3 nucleotides are TGTGCCAGCAGCTGGGGGGGCTCTGGGGCCAACGTCCTGACTTTC. This codes for CASSWGGSGANVLTF.

The rearrangement uses TRBV6-5 and TRBJ1-2; 8 nucleotides line up with TRBD1. The CDR3 has 16 residues. The V and J ends lost 2 bases and 4 bases, in that order; junction bases with no gene match: 9. Germline values: CDR1 MNHEY, CDR2 SVGAGI. The CDR3 region has the DNA TGTGCCAGCAGTTACGCCACGCCAGGGGGCAGCTATGGCTACACCTTC. Translating gives CASSYATPGGSYGYTF.

This chain uses TRBV7-8 with TRBJ1-3; D possibly corresponds to TRBD1 (5 bases). Trimming stripped 5 bases from V and 0 bases from J, with 11 bases between. CDR1 is SGHVS, CDR2 FQNEAQ, per germline. This CDR3 has 15 residues. In nucleotides, the CDR3 is TGTGCCAGCAGCCCGGGACTGGACTCTGGAAACACCATATATTTT. It yields the protein CASSPGLDSGNTIYF.

The V call is TRBV7-2, the J call TRBJ2-2; 12 bases align to TRBD2. Trimming cost V 2 bases and J 0 bases; bases outside gene matches: 4. Germline-derived CDR1 and CDR2 are SGHTA and FQGNSA. The CDR3 is 18 amino acids. CDR3 sequence: CASSLNGLAGSNTGELFF. In DNA form, the CDR3 reads TGTGCCAGCAGCTTAAACGGACTAGCGGGGTCGAACACCGGGGAGCTGTTTTTT. Full variable domain (outside the CDR3, taken from reference TRBV7-2 and TRBJ2-2): GAGVSQSPSNKVTEKGKDVELRCDPISGHTALYWYRQSLGQGLEFLIYFQGNSAPDKSGLPSDRFSAERTGGSVSTLTIQRTQQEDSAVYLCASSLNGLAGSNTGELFFGEGSRLTVL.